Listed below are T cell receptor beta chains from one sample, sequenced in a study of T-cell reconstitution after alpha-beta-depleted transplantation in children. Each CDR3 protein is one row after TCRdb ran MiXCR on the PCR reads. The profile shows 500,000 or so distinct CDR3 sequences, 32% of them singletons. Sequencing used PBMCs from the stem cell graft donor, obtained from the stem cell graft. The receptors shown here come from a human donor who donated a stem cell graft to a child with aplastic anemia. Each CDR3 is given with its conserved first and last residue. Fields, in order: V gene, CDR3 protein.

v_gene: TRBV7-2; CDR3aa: CASSPGGGRNEQFF
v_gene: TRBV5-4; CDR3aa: CASSLGGSTATYNEQFF
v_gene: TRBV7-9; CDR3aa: CASSSFTGAADTQYF
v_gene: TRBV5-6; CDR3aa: CASSLRPATNEKLFF
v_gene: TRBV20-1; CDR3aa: CSARDTSRQGNYGYTF
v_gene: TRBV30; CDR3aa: CAWRTDGRGQFF
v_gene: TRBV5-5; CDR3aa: CASSDSGSYDTQYF
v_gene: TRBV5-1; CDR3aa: CASGRRPGYPLEDTQYF
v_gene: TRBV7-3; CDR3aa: CASSSGYEQFF
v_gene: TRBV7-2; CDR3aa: CASSLGGVTHTEAFF
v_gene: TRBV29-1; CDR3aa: CSAAGQGPYEQYF
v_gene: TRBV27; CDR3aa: CASSFGRENGYTF
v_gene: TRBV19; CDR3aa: CASSMAGMSNEKLFF
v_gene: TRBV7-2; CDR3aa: CASSTLQGMDEQYF
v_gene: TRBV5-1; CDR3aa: CASSLPQSSYNEQFF
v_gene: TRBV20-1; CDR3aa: CSARVASGLNEQFF